Following are 22 T cell receptor beta chains from one sample sequenced in a study of control samples from healthy donors and cancer patients. Assay used: immunoSEQ multiplex PCR; TCRdb lists only in-frame clones, some missing. The profile covers 95,000 to 150,000 clones, with roughly nine tenths appearing a single time and 6.5% to 9% taken by the ten largest. Sequenced: blood. The receptors shown here come from a young woman in good health.

The chain joins TRBV28 to TRBJ2-7; the match to TRBD2 covers 10 bases. This CDR3 contains 15 residues. Germline CDR1 MDHEN, CDR2 SYDVKM. Germline trimming cut 2 bases from V and 7 bases from J; bases unmatched to any gene: 8. The CDR3, as DNA: TGTGCCAGCAGTTTAAGCCTAGCGGGAGCTTCAGAGCAGTACTTC. Translated, it gives CASSLSLAGASEQYF.

The chain links TRBV7-2 to TRBJ2-7; no clear D. Germline values: CDR1 SGHTA, CDR2 FQGNSA. V was clipped by 4 bases and J by 0 bases, with 10 bases between them. The CDR3 covers 14 residues. CDR3 DNA sequence: TGTGCCAGCAGCTCCGCCGTGATCTCCTACGAGCAGTACTTC. Encoded protein: CASSSAVISYEQYF.

V and J are TRBV18 and TRBJ2-5, with D perhaps TRBD1 or TRBD2 (6 bases each). CDR1 KGHSH and CDR2 LQKENI come from the germline V gene. The CDR3 has 17 amino acids. Trimming pared 6 bases from V and 2 bases from J, leaving 22 bases between. The CDR3 sequence: CASSRLSGALGQETQYF. For the CDR3, the DNA is TGTGCCAGCTCCCGACTCTCGGGGGCCTTAGGGCAAGAGACCCAGTACTTC.

The chain has TRBV27 and TRBJ1-1, with 7 positions matching TRBD1. CDR1 and CDR2 from the germline V gene are MNHEY and SMNVEV (reference sequence). The CDR3 is made up of 12 amino acids. The ends lost 6 bases at V and 10 bases at J; junction bases unmatched: 8. The CDR3 DNA reads as TGTGCCAGCAGATCACCGGGACAGCCAGCTTTCTTT. The encoded protein is CASRSPGQPAFF.

The chain has TRBV10-1 and TRBJ1-6; D possibly corresponds to TRBD1 (6 bases). Trimming took 8 bases from V and 4 from J, leaving 12 bases between them. The CDR3 is 14 residues long. The germline V gene encodes CDR1 WNHNN and CDR2 SYGVQD (reference sequence). DNA for the CDR3: TGCGCCAGCCCCGGGACATCGTATAATTCACCCCTCCACTTT. This codes for CASPGTSYNSPLHF.

The V and J genes are TRBV28 and TRBJ1-1, with 7 bases that match TRBD1. J gave up 6 bases and V 5 bases, and 9 bases lay outside the gene matches. CDR3 size: 14 residues. The germline V gene encodes CDR1 MDHEN and CDR2 SYDVKM. The CDR3 nucleotides are TGTGCCAGCAGTATACGACAGGGTCGAGCTGAAGCTTTCTTT. Its translation: CASSIRQGRAEAFF.

The V gene is TRBV18, the J gene TRBJ1-1; 8 nucleotides line up with TRBD1. V dropped 3 bases and J dropped 0; count of bases not matched to a gene: 18. Germline V gene sequence: CDR1 KGHSH, CDR2 LQKENI. The CDR3 length is 20 residues. The CDR3 region has the DNA TGTGCCAGCTCACCCGAGGACAGGGAGGTCGAAAATGTTATGAACACTGAAGCTTTCTTT. Encoded protein: CASSPEDREVENVMNTEAFF.

The gene calls are TRBV11-2 and TRBJ2-7, with TRBD1 matching 8 bases. Germline lookup yields CDR1 SGHAT and CDR2 FQNNGV. This CDR3 region has 16 residues. The ends lost 5 bases at V and 2 bases at J; junction bases unmatched: 11. CDR3 sequence (DNA): TGTGCCAGCAGCCCCATCAACCGACAGGGGACCTACGAGCAGTACTTC. It translates to CASSPINRQGTYEQYF.

This clone was observed a few times. This chain's CDR3 is CASSVRGGDQPQHF. In DNA form, the CDR3 reads TGTGCCAGCAGTGTCAGGGGAGGGGATCAGCCCCAGCATTTT. This sequence joins TRBV2 and TRBJ1-5; weak D call: TRBD1 (6 bases). CDR3 length equals 14 residues. The germline CDR1 and CDR2 sequences are SNHLY and FYNNEI. The V end lost 4 bases, the J end lost 5 bases, and 12 bases lay between the germline ends.

The rearrangement uses TRBV28 and TRBJ1-2, with D perhaps matching TRBD1 (6 bases). With 4 bases removed from V and 0 bases from J, the gap between germline ends came to 15 bases. CDR1 and CDR2 (germline): MDHEN, SYDVKM. The CDR3 sequence is 16 residues long. CDR3 in amino acids: CASSSKDRPTNYGYTF. The CDR3 DNA reads as TGTGCCAGCAGTTCTAAAGACAGGCCTACTAACTATGGCTACACCTTC.

V gene TRBV12-3 or TRBV12-4 combines with J gene TRBJ1-5, with 8 bases matching TRBD1. Germline trimming cut 5 bases from V and 6 bases from J; bases unmatched to any gene: 3. The CDR3 contains 13 residues. CDR3 sequence reads: CASSTGGGQPQHF. The DNA of the CDR3 is TGTGCCAGCAGTACAGGGGGAGGTCAGCCCCAGCATTTT.

J is TRBJ2-7 and V is TRBV2; TRBD2 matches at 10 bases. CDR1 is SNHLY and CDR2 is FYNNEI in the germline V gene. J was trimmed by 0 bases and V by 8 bases; bases with no gene match: 10. The CDR3 covers 16 residues. CDR3 nucleotides: TGTGCCAGCTCAGGACTAGCGGCTAAATCCTCCTACGAGCAGTACTTC. Protein product: CASSGLAAKSSYEQYF.

The V gene is TRBV29-1, the J gene TRBJ2-3; TRBD1 matches 9 bases. Germline V gene data show CDR1 as SQVTM and CDR2 as ANQGSEA. J lost 5 bases, V lost 6 bases, and 3 bases had no gene match. The CDR3 consists of 12 residues. CDR3 coding DNA: TGCAGCGTGGGACAGGGTGAAGATACGCAGTATTTT. It codes for CSVGQGEDTQYF.

This chain joins TRBV5-3 and TRBJ2-3; 10 bases agree with TRBD2. TRBV5-3 is labeled an ORF, and its function is uncertain. J lost 4 bases, V lost 0 bases, and 8 bases had no gene match. This CDR3 is 17 amino acids long. The CDR3 is CARSLGVAGGEADTQYF. CDR3 DNA sequence: TGTGCCAGAAGCTTGGGGGTAGCGGGAGGAGAGGCAGATACGCAGTATTTT.

The J gene is TRBJ2-7, the V gene TRBV9; 11 bases fit TRBD1. J lost 2 bases, V lost 3 bases, and 4 bases had no gene match. The germline V gene encodes CDR1 SGDLS and CDR2 YYNGEE. The CDR3 totals 15 residues. The CDR3 region is CASSAGTGGPYEQYF. CDR3 nucleotides: TGTGCCAGCAGCGCCGGGACAGGGGGTCCCTACGAGCAGTACTTC.

The rearrangement uses TRBV28 and TRBJ1-2; TRBD1 agrees at 8 bases. This CDR3 spans 15 amino acids. J was trimmed by 7 bases and V by 3 bases; bases with no gene match: 10. The germline V gene encodes CDR1 MDHEN and CDR2 SYDVKM. In nucleotides, the CDR3 is TGTGCCAGCAGTTTTAGGTCCAGGGGGCGGGGTGGCTACACCTTC. Its translation is CASSFRSRGRGGYTF.

CDR3: CASSSSWGEKLFF. The DNA of the CDR3 is TGTGCCAGCAGCTCCTCTTGGGGTGAAAAACTGTTTTTT. This chain joins TRBV7-9 and TRBJ1-4; D is ambiguous. Per germline, CDR1 SEHNR and CDR2 FQNEAQ (reference sequence). Trimming stripped 4 bases from V and 7 bases from J, with 10 bases between. CDR3 length: 13 residues.

The CDR3 protein is CASSLLAATSGRGNEQFF. Written as DNA, the CDR3 is TGTGCCAGCAGCTTACTGGCTGCGACTAGCGGGAGAGGCAATGAGCAGTTCTTC. V is TRBV7-8 and J is TRBJ2-1, with TRBD2 matching 12 bases. The CDR3 totals 18 residues. Per germline, CDR1 SGHVS and CDR2 FQNEAQ. J lost 6 bases, V lost 2 bases, and 11 bases had no gene match.

In DNA, the CDR3 is TGTGCCAGCGGGGACAACGCGGGGTTGGGAGAAAAACTGTTTTTT. Translated, it gives CASGDNAGLGEKLFF. V usage is TRBV7-3 and J usage is TRBJ1-4, with D possibly being TRBD1 (6 bases). The CDR3 spans 15 residues. In germline, CDR1 is SGHTA, CDR2 FQGTGA. The V and J ends lost 8 bases and 8 bases respectively, with 21 bases between them.

This CDR3 is CASSLGPGTSGETQYF. Here the CDR3 DNA reads TGCGCCAGCAGCTTGGGGCCCGGGACTAGCGGAGAGACCCAGTACTTC. The chain couples TRBV5-1 to TRBJ2-5, with 11 bases identical to TRBD2. Germline V gives CDR1 SGHRS, CDR2 YFSETQ. The CDR3 loop spans 16 amino acids. V gave up 0 bases and J gave up 4 bases; unmatched junction bases: 5.

J is TRBJ1-2 and V is TRBV30; possible D gene TRBD1, 6 bases. V gave up 4 bases and J gave up 4 bases, with 13 bases separating them. In germline, CDR1 is GTSNPN, CDR2 SVGIG (reference sequence). The CDR3 has 13 amino acids. The CDR3 region is CAWNTGRGYGYTF. CDR3 DNA sequence: TGTGCCTGGAACACAGGGCGGGGCTATGGCTACACCTTC.

The sample holds one count of this clone. This chain uses TRBV19 with TRBJ2-5; 8 bases match TRBD1. In germline, CDR1 is LNHDA, CDR2 SQIVND (reference sequence). V was pared by 4 bases and J by 2 bases, with 3 bases of the junction left unmatched. This CDR3 has 14 amino acids. The CDR3 reads CASSTRQGQETQYF. CDR3 DNA: TGTGCCAGTAGTACCCGACAGGGGCAAGAGACCCAGTACTTC. Using reference TRBV19 and TRBJ2-5 for the parts outside the CDR3, the full variable domain is DGGITQSPKYLFRKEGQNVTLSCEQNLNHDAMYWYRQDPGQGLRLIYYSQIVNDFQKGDIAEGYSVSREKKESFPLTVTSAQKNPTAFYLCASSTRQGQETQYFGPGTRLLVL.